The 32 T cell receptor beta chains given below trace back to one sample, sequenced in a study of immune evolution from preneoplasia to lung adenocarcinoma. Generated by immunoSEQ multiplex PCR, the TCRdb table keeps only in-frame clones and is missing some. The profile shows several thousand clones, over 80% of them singletons. What was sequenced was FFPE invasive lung adenocarcinoma tissue. These receptors all stem from a person between 55 and 69 years old with lung adenocarcinoma.

This chain connects TRBV30 to TRBJ1-5, with D unresolved. The V end lost 0 bases, the J end lost 0 bases, and 3 bases lay between the germline ends. Germline V gives CDR1 GTSNPN, CDR2 SVGIG (reference sequence). CDR3 size: 13 residues. This CDR3 is CAWSVTSNQPQHF. The DNA of the CDR3 is TGTGCCTGGAGTGTAACTAGCAATCAGCCCCAGCATTTT.

This chain links TRBV6-5 with TRBJ1-2, with D possibly TRBD1 on 5 matching bases. CDR1 is MNHEY and CDR2 is SVGAGI in the germline V gene. This CDR3 spans 13 amino acids. Trimming pared 6 bases from V and 3 bases from J, leaving 11 bases between. CDR3 amino acids: CASSIGRDYGYTF. In DNA, the CDR3 is TGTGCCAGCAGCATAGGCAGGGACTATGGCTACACCTTC.

This rearrangement joins TRBV5-1 to TRBJ2-7, with 9 bases fitting TRBD1. Unmatched junction bases numbered 11, after V lost 4 bases and J lost 6 bases. CDR3 length: 15 amino acids. Per the germline V gene, CDR1 is SGHRS and CDR2 is YFSETQ. The CDR3 DNA reads TGCGCCAGCAGCCTAGGACAGGGGTTCAGCTTCGAGCAGTACTTC. Translation gives CASSLGQGFSFEQYF.

The V gene is TRBV18, the J gene TRBJ1-1, with D uncertain. CDR1 is KGHSH and CDR2 is LQKENI in the germline V gene. The CDR3 runs to 14 residues. Trimming removed 2 bases from V and 1 base from J, with 8 bases in between. Here the CDR3 DNA reads TGTGCCAGCTCACCAGTCTCTAGGAACACTGAAGCTTTCTTT. Residues: CASSPVSRNTEAFF.

The genes are TRBV27 and TRBJ2-5; the match to TRBD2 covers 15 bases. Germline V gene data show CDR1 as MNHEY and CDR2 as SMNVEV (reference sequence). Germline trimming cut 5 bases from V and 5 bases from J; bases unmatched to any gene: 6. This CDR3 is built from 16 residues. Written as DNA, the CDR3 is TGTGCCAGCAGTCCGGGACTAGCGGGAGGTCGGGAGACCCAGTACTTC. Translated: CASSPGLAGGRETQYF.

V is TRBV7-9 and J is TRBJ2-7, with D unclear. CDR3 size: 11 residues. The ends were cut back, 2 bases at V and 4 bases at J, with 3 bases in the middle. Germline values: CDR1 SEHNR, CDR2 FQNEAQ (reference sequence). The CDR3 DNA reads TGTGCCAGCAGCTTAAGGTACGAGCAGTACTTC. This encodes CASSLRYEQYF.

The rearrangement joins TRBV15 to TRBJ2-3, with TRBD2 matching over 7 bases. Germline V gives CDR1 LNHNV, CDR2 YYDKDF (reference sequence). J was trimmed by 0 bases and V by 5 bases; bases with no gene match: 8. This CDR3 comprises 16 residues. CDR3 amino acids: CATSLGERESTDTQYF. The CDR3 nucleotides read TGTGCCACCAGCCTCGGGGAGCGGGAAAGCACAGATACGCAGTATTTT. Full variable domain (remainder filled in from reference TRBV15 and TRBJ2-3): DAMVIQNPRYQVTQFGKPVTLSCSQTLNHNVMYWYQQKSSQAPKLLFHYYDKDFNNEADTPDNFQSRRPNTSFCFLDIRSPGLGDTAMYLCATSLGERESTDTQYFGPGTRLTVL.

The CDR3 region is CASRVGMSSYNEQFF. CDR3 nucleotides: TGTGCCAGTAGGGTGGGCATGAGCTCCTACAATGAGCAGTTCTTC. V usage is TRBV19 and J usage is TRBJ2-1; D is ambiguous. The germline gives CDR1 LNHDA, CDR2 SQIVND (reference sequence). The CDR3 is 15 amino acids. The ends were cut back, 6 bases at V and 0 bases at J, with 12 bases in the middle.

Remarks on this clone: In the same sample, other DNA sequences code for this CDR3. V is TRBV5-1 and J is TRBJ1-5; D ambiguous. The V gene's germline CDR1 is SGHRS and CDR2 YFSETQ. This CDR3 contains 13 residues. V lost 4 bases to trimming and J lost 6 bases, with 11 bases between them. The CDR3 region is CASSPREGQPQHF. As DNA, the CDR3 is TGCGCCAGCAGCCCTAGGGAGGGTCAGCCCCAGCATTTT.

The table lists this clone with a few counts. The gene calls are TRBV28 and TRBJ2-4, with D possibly TRBD1 on 6 matching bases. The V and J ends lost 5 bases and 7 bases respectively, with 15 bases between them. The CDR3 totals 14 residues. Per germline, CDR1 MDHEN and CDR2 SYDVKM. The CDR3 nucleotides read TGTGCCAGCAGTCCAGGGGAATTGGGGAACATTCAGTACTTC. Its translation: CASSPGELGNIQYF.

V gene TRBV14 combines with J gene TRBJ2-1, with D tentatively TRBD2 (6 bases). Germline V gene data show CDR1 as SGHDN and CDR2 as FVKESK. The CDR3 consists of 16 residues. Trimming left V 4 bases short and J 5 bases short, with 18 bases between. The CDR3 loop reads CASSRPTSRRDNEQFF. Here the CDR3 DNA reads TGTGCCAGCAGCCGCCCGACTAGTAGGCGGGACAATGAGCAGTTCTTC.

Details on this clone: The same CDR3 is also encoded by other DNA sequences in this sample. The chain recombines TRBV25-1 with TRBJ2-5; 12 positions agree with TRBD2. V shed 3 bases, J shed 2 bases, and the junction held 1 base outside the gene matches. Looked up from germline, CDR1 is MGHDK and CDR2 is SYGVNS. CDR3 length: 15 residues. The CDR3 DNA sequence: TGTGCCAGCAGTGAGGGGACTAGCGGGCAAGAGACCCAGTACTTC. This translates into CASSEGTSGQETQYF.

This clone turned up a few times. The V and J genes are TRBV7-9 and TRBJ2-1, with 7 bases that match TRBD2. The CDR3 loop spans 15 amino acids. From germline, CDR1 is SEHNR and CDR2 FQNEAQ (reference sequence). Trimming removed 5 bases from V and 3 bases from J; junction bases left unmatched: 7. This CDR3 is CASSDGWEGYNEQFF. CDR3 nucleotides: TGTGCCAGCAGCGATGGGTGGGAGGGCTACAATGAGCAGTTCTTC.

The rearrangement joins TRBV30 to TRBJ1-3; D unclear. The CDR3 has 16 residues. Trimming stripped 4 bases from V and 0 bases from J, with 16 bases between. Looked up from germline, CDR1 is GTSNPN and CDR2 is SVGIG (reference sequence). In DNA, the CDR3 is TGTGCCTGGACCTCACCGGGGTCGAACTCTGGAAACACCATATATTTT. As protein: CAWTSPGSNSGNTIYF.

In regard to this clone: Other DNA sequences in this sample translate to the same CDR3. V and J are TRBV7-8 and TRBJ1-2; no reliable D call. The germline V and J ends were trimmed by 3 bases and 2 bases, with 4 bases remaining between them. Germline V lookup: CDR1 SGHVS, CDR2 FQNEAQ. The CDR3 loop spans 12 amino acids. The chain's CDR3 is CASSFRNYGYTF. The CDR3 region has the DNA TGTGCCAGCAGCTTCAGGAACTATGGCTACACCTTC.

The chain carries TRBV6-1 and TRBJ2-7; tentatively, D is TRBD1 (5 bases). The V end was cut by 6 bases, the J end by 3 bases, with 15 bases between. The germline V gene encodes CDR1 MNHNS and CDR2 SASEGT. The length of the CDR3 is 14 residues. As DNA, the CDR3 is TGTGCCAGCAGGCTCCAGGGTTACGTCTACGAGCAGTACTTC. Protein: CASRLQGYVYEQYF.

This rearrangement joins TRBV6-5 to TRBJ1-2, with TRBD1 identical over 9 bases. The CDR3 has 14 residues. Unmatched junction bases numbered 7, after V lost 8 bases and J lost 3 bases. Germline V gene data show CDR1 as MNHEY and CDR2 as SVGAGI. The CDR3 DNA is TGTGCCAGCGCCCGGGACAGGGAATACTATGGCTACACCTTC. It specifies CASARDREYYGYTF.

The chain is built from TRBV21-1 and TRBJ2-3; the DNA was not used to check the table's D call, TRBD2. TRBV21-1 is a known pseudogene. The CDR3 runs to 18 residues. CDR3 protein: CASLPGLAGGPWTDTQYF. The CDR3 coding sequence is TGTGCCAGCCTCCCGGGACTAGCGGGAGGGCCATGGACAGATACGCAGTATTTT.

This clone was recorded only once. The rearrangement joins TRBV18 to TRBJ2-1; 11 bases are a match to TRBD2. With V trimmed by 5 bases and J by 5 bases, 5 bases remained unmatched. CDR1 is KGHSH, CDR2 LQKENI, per germline. CDR3 length: 15 amino acids. The CDR3 coding sequence is TGTGCCAGCTCATCAACGACTAGCGGGGACAATGAGCAGTTCTTC. It codes for CASSSTTSGDNEQFF.

The chain has TRBV6-5 and TRBJ2-1; TRBD1 matches 7 bases. The trim removed 4 bases at V and 4 bases at J, leaving 4 bases unmatched. Germline V gives CDR1 MNHEY, CDR2 SVGAGI. This CDR3 comprises 14 residues. CDR3 sequence: CASSSGQEYNEQFF. In DNA, the CDR3 is TGTGCCAGCAGTTCTGGACAGGAATACAATGAGCAGTTCTTC.

The rearrangement links TRBV2 to TRBJ2-5, with 14 bases matching TRBD2. V was pared by 7 bases and J by 4 bases, with 8 bases of the junction left unmatched. Germline V lookup: CDR1 SNHLY, CDR2 FYNNEI. CDR3 size: 16 residues. The CDR3 coding sequence is TGTGCCAGCAAAATCGGACTAGCGGGAGGAGTAGAGACCCAGTACTTC. This codes for CASKIGLAGGVETQYF.

This clone has more than one count but fewer than ten. J is TRBJ1-4 and V is TRBV11-2; 7 nucleotides line up with TRBD1. This CDR3 spans 15 amino acids. With V trimmed by 5 bases and J by 4 bases, 7 bases remained unmatched. CDR1 is SGHAT and CDR2 is FQNNGV in the germline V gene. The CDR3 loop is CASSHGDRDNEKLFF. In nucleotides, the CDR3 is TGTGCCAGCAGCCACGGAGACAGGGATAATGAAAAACTGTTTTTT.

The rearrangement uses TRBV7-2 and TRBJ2-3; D remains unclear. CDR3 length: 15 amino acids. Trimming pared 6 bases from V and 4 bases from J, leaving 17 bases between. Germline CDR1 and CDR2: SGHTA and FQGNSA. The CDR3 DNA sequence: TGTGCCAGCAGTTTTAATCTAGTTGGGGCAGATACGCAGTATTTT. The encoded protein is CASSFNLVGADTQYF.

V usage is TRBV18 and J usage is TRBJ1-2; weak D call: TRBD1 (5 bases). CDR1 KGHSH and CDR2 LQKENI come from the germline V gene. This CDR3 has 14 residues. V dropped 3 bases and J dropped 8 bases, with 16 bases sitting between them. CDR3 sequence (DNA): TGTGCCAGCTCACCCGGGGCCTTAGGGCGCGGCTACACCTTC. Encoded protein: CASSPGALGRGYTF.

The chain carries TRBV12-5 and TRBJ2-1, with 9 bases identical to TRBD1. V shed 5 bases and J 4 bases; nucleotides not matched to a gene: 12. Germline assignment: CDR1 LGHNT and CDR2 FRNRAP. The CDR3 is 17 amino acids. The CDR3 sequence: CASGTGQGNMGYNEQFF. The CDR3 DNA is TGTGCTAGTGGTACCGGACAGGGGAATATGGGTTACAATGAGCAGTTCTTC.

The chain combines TRBV5-4 with TRBJ2-7; the match to TRBD1 covers 7 bases. CDR1 and CDR2 (germline): SGHNT, YYREEE (reference sequence). V shed 4 bases and J 6 bases; nucleotides not matched to a gene: 4. The CDR3 totals 12 residues. The CDR3 DNA reads as TGTGCCAGCAGCCTGACAGGGATCGAGCAGTACTTC. It yields the protein CASSLTGIEQYF.

V and J are TRBV2 and TRBJ1-5; no reliable D call. Germline V gene sequence: CDR1 SNHLY, CDR2 FYNNEI. V lost 4 bases and J lost 2, with 3 bases in between. CDR3 length: 12 residues. In nucleotides, the CDR3 is TGTGCCAGCAGTGGACGCAATCAGCCCCAGCATTTT. Protein: CASSGRNQPQHF.

The V gene is TRBV28, the J gene TRBJ1-1; possibly TRBD1 for D (5 bases). The CDR3 runs 11 residues. Germline V lookup: CDR1 MDHEN, CDR2 SYDVKM. V lost 7 bases and J 5 bases, leaving 8 bases between the germline ends. The CDR3 protein is CASTGRTEAFF. The CDR3 nucleotides read TGTGCCAGCACAGGGAGGACTGAAGCTTTCTTT.

The chain recombines TRBV6-1 with TRBJ2-3, with 8 bases identical to TRBD1. The trim removed 7 bases at V and 2 bases at J, leaving 5 bases unmatched. This CDR3 comprises 14 residues. CDR1 and CDR2 (germline): MNHNS, SASEGT. As DNA, the CDR3 is TGTGCCAGCAAAGTGGGACAGGACACAGATACGCAGTATTTT. This sequence encodes CASKVGQDTDTQYF.

The rearrangement joins TRBV9 to TRBJ2-7, with D perhaps TRBD2 (5 bases). The CDR3 runs 15 residues. V lost 0 bases to trimming and J lost 1 base, with 11 bases between them. Germline lookup yields CDR1 SGDLS and CDR2 YYNGEE. The CDR3 is CASSVAPTGSYEQYF. CDR3 sequence (DNA): TGTGCCAGCAGCGTAGCTCCAACGGGGTCCTACGAGCAGTACTTC.

The CDR3 protein is CASSIAGRPGEKLFF. DNA for the CDR3: TGTGCCAGTAGTATAGCGGGGAGACCCGGTGAAAAACTGTTTTTT. This chain connects TRBV19 to TRBJ1-4; D is unclear. This CDR3 is built from 15 residues. V was cut by 1 base and J by 7 bases, with 13 bases left in between. Germline V lookup: CDR1 LNHDA, CDR2 SQIVND (reference sequence).

The V gene is TRBV30, the J gene TRBJ1-5; D call uncertain. The V end lost 2 bases, the J end lost 7 bases, and 9 bases lay between the germline ends. The CDR3 totals 12 residues. CDR1 is GTSNPN, CDR2 SVGIG, per germline (reference sequence). CDR3 sequence reads: CAWSPGLQPQHF. The CDR3, as DNA: TGTGCCTGGAGTCCTGGGTTGCAGCCCCAGCATTTT.